This entry lists 5 T cell receptor beta chains sequenced from one sample in a study of molecular identifiers for immune sequencing clone quantification. In TCRdb, the PCR reads were re-called with MiXCR into one record per CDR3 protein. The table lists over 600,000 distinct CDR3 sequences, just under 20% of them singletons. Sequencing was done on a sample of naive CD8+ T cells from blood, with Jurkat cell RNA spiked in. Subset specified: FACS-sorted CD8+CD4-CCR7+CD45RA+ naive T cells. The origin of the receptors is a human donor in good health. Some libraries in this study had Jurkat cell RNA spiked in.

This clonotype was found many times. The rearrangement uses TRBV13 and TRBJ2-3; 8 nucleotides agree with TRBD2. Unmatched junction bases numbered 9, after V lost 3 bases and J lost 7 bases. From germline, CDR1 is PRHDT and CDR2 FYEKMQ (reference sequence). There are 15 residues in the CDR3. The CDR3 nucleotides are TGTGCCAGCAGCTTTGAGGGCGGGAGGATGAATACGCAGTATTTT. Translated, it gives CASSFEGGRMNTQYF.

The genes are TRBV6-2 or TRBV6-3 and TRBJ2-5; D possibly uses TRBD1 or TRBD2 (5 bases each). V was clipped by 5 bases and J by 0 bases, with 13 bases between them. Germline CDR1 MNHEY, CDR2 SVGEGT. The CDR3 sequence is 15 residues long. The CDR3 DNA reads as TGTGCCAGCAGTCAGGGCGGAGGATACCAAGAGACCCAGTACTTC. This translates into CASSQGGGYQETQYF.

This clonotype has a count of ten or more. The chain carries TRBV5-1 and TRBJ2-6; unclear D gene. CDR1 and CDR2 from the germline V gene are SGHRS and YFSETQ. CDR3 length: 15 amino acids. V dropped 0 bases and J dropped 3 bases, with 7 bases sitting between them. The chain's CDR3 is CASSLEVLGANVLTF. The CDR3, as DNA: TGCGCCAGCAGCTTGGAGGTCCTTGGGGCCAACGTCCTGACTTTC.

The genes are TRBV4-3 and TRBJ1-2; D gene ambiguous. The CDR3 totals 15 residues. Germline CDR1 and CDR2: LGHNA and YSLEER. Trimming left V 0 bases short and J 5 bases short, with 13 bases between. The CDR3 DNA sequence: TGCGCCAGCAGCCAAGATAGAAGCGCCGCGTATGGCTACACCTTC. Its translation is CASSQDRSAAYGYTF.

Concerning this clonotype itself: A read error may produce the germline difference seen at one junction end. The chain employs TRBV28 and TRBJ1-1; TRBD1 might be the D (5 bases). The CDR3 contains 14 residues. Looked up from germline, CDR1 is MDHEN and CDR2 is SYDVKM. The CDR3 region has the DNA TGTGCCAGCAGTTCCCCCAGGGAGTACACTGGAGCTTTCTTT. Its protein is CASSSPREYTGAFF.